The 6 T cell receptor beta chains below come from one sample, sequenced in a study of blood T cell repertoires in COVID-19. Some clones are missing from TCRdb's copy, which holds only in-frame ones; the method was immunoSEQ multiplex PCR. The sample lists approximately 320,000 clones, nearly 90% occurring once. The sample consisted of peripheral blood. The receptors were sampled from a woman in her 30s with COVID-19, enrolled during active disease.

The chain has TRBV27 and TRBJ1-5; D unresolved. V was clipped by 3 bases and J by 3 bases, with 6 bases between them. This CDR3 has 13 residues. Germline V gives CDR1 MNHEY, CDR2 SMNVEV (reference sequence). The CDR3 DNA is TGTGCCAGCAGTTTCGAGCCCAATCAGCCCCAGCATTTT. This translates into CASSFEPNQPQHF.

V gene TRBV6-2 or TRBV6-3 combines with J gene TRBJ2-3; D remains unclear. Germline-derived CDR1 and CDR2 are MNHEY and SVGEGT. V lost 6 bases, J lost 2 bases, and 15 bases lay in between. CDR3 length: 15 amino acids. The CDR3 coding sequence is TGTGCCAGCAGCCGCCGTCGACTGGACACAGATACGCAGTATTTT. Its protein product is CASSRRRLDTDTQYF.

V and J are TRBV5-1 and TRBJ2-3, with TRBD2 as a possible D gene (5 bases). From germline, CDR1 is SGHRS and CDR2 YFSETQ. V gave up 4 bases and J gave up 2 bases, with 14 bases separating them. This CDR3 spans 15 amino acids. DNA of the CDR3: TGCGCCAGCAGCGGGGATCCAGCGGACACAGATACGCAGTATTTT. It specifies CASSGDPADTDTQYF. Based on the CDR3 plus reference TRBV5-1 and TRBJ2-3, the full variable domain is KAGVTQTPRYLIKTRGQQVTLSCSPISGHRSVSWYQQTPGQGLQFLFEYFSETQRNKGNFPGRFSGRQFSNSRSEMNVSTLELGDSALYLCASSGDPADTDTQYFGPGTRLTVL.

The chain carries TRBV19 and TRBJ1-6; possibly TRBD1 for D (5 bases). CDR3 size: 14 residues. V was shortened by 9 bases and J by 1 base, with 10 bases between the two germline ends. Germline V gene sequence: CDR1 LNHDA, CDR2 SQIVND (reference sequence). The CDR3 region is CASGRVSYNSPLHF. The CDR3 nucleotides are TGTGCCAGCGGCAGGGTATCCTATAATTCACCCCTCCACTTT.

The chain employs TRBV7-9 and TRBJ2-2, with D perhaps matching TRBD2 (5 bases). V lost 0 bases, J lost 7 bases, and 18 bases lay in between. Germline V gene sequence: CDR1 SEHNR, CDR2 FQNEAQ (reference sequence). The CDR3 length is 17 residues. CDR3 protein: CASSLAGLAWVGGELFF. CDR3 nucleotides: TGTGCCAGCAGCTTAGCCGGGCTAGCATGGGTCGGCGGGGAGCTGTTTTTT.

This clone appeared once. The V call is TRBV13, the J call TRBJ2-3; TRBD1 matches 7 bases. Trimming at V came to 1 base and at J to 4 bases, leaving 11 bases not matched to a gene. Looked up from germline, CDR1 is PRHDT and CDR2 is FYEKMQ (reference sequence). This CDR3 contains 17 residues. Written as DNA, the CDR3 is TGTGCCAGCAGCTTAGTGAAGTCCGACAGGGCTGCAGATACGCAGTATTTT. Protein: CASSLVKSDRAADTQYF.